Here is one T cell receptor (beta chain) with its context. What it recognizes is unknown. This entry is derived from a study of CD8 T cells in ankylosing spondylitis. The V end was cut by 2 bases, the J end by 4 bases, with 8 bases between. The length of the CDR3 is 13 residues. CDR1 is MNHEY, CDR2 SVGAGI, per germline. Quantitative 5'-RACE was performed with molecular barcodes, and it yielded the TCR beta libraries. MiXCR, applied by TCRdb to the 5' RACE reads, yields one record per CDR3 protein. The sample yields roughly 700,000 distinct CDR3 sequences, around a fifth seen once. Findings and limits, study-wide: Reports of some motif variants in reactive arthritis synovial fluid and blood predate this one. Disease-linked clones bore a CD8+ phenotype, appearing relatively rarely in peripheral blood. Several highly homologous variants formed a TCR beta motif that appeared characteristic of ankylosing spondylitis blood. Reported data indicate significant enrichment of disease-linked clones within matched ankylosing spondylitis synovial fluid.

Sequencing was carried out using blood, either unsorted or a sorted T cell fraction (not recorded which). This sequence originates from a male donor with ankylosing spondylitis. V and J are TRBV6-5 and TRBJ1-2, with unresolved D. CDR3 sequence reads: CASSYMVGYGYTF. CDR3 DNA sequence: TGTGCCAGCAGTTACATGGTGGGCTATGGCTACACCTTC.